The 18 T cell receptor beta chains listed next were all sequenced from one sample in a study of regulatory T cells in long-lasting Graves disease. Construction of the TCR beta libraries employed iRepertoire HTBI primers in conjunction with Arm-PCR of CDR3 regions. TCRdb analysed the multiplex PCR reads with MiXCR anew, one entry per CDR3 protein. The sample has hundreds of thousands of distinct CDR3 sequences, roughly 13% seen once; the top ten hold roughly 10%. The time point denotes: newly diagnosed GD, antithyroid drugs for less than 3 months. The TCR library was made from RNA extracted from PBMCs. This sample was also put to use in a study of T cells in Graves' hyperthyroidism and ophthalmopathy.

The starting material was peripheral blood mononuclear cells (PBMCs), obtained at new diagnosis, from a patient treated with antithyroid drugs. These receptors came from a man in his thirties or forties with Graves disease.

The sample holds many counts of this clonotype. CDR3 sequence reads: CAYRGSGNTIYF. Here the CDR3 DNA reads TGTGCCTACAGGGGTTCTGGAAACACCATATATTTT. This sequence joins TRBV2 and TRBJ1-3, with 7 bases matching TRBD1. Trimming cost V 11 bases and J 1 base; bases outside gene matches: 2. The CDR3 has 12 residues. Germline V gene sequence: CDR1 SNHLY, CDR2 FYNNEI.

This clonotype was counted a few times. It may be a read error: a sequence one base away is much more abundant. The chain joins TRBV12-3 or TRBV12-4 to TRBJ2-5, with D possibly TRBD2 on 6 matching bases. The CDR3 length is 14 residues. The CDR3 nucleotides are TGTGCCAGCAGCCCCCGGGAGAGAGGAGAGGCCCAGTACTTC. It translates to CASSPRERGEAQYF.

This clonotype has more than one count but fewer than ten. This may be a read error: a much more frequent sequence differs by one nucleotide. CDR3 DNA: TGTGCCAGCATTTCCCGGGACAGGGGAGAGGATGAGCAGTTCTTC. It is translated as CASISRDRGEDEQFF. The chain employs TRBV27 and TRBJ2-1; 10 bases align to TRBD1. Germline V gene sequence: CDR1 MNHEY, CDR2 SMNVEV (reference sequence). V shed 7 bases, J shed 8 bases, and the junction held 11 bases outside the gene matches. The CDR3 loop spans 15 amino acids.

This rearrangement joins TRBV19 to TRBJ2-1, with 10 nucleotides matching TRBD2. Trimming took 2 bases from V and 6 from J; bases not matched to a gene: 10. The CDR3 loop spans 17 amino acids. The germline CDR1 and CDR2 sequences are LNHDA and SQIVND (reference sequence). The CDR3 protein is CASSIWTSGNLFNEQFF. CDR3 sequence (DNA): TGTGCCAGTAGTATATGGACTAGCGGCAATCTCTTCAATGAGCAGTTCTTC.

V is TRBV5-4 and J is TRBJ1-2; 11 bases fit TRBD1. CDR1 is SGHNT and CDR2 is YYREEE in the germline V gene (reference sequence). There are 15 residues in the CDR3. V lost 0 bases, J lost 4 bases, and 2 bases stayed unmatched. CDR3 amino acids: CASSLGTGGGYGYTF. The CDR3 nucleotides read TGTGCCAGCAGCTTGGGGACAGGGGGCGGCTATGGCTACACCTTC.

The chain links TRBV5-1 to TRBJ2-3; D unclear. This CDR3 is built from 15 residues. Trimming pared 0 bases from V and 0 bases from J, leaving 8 bases between. The germline CDR1 and CDR2 sequences are SGHRS and YFSETQ. The CDR3 DNA sequence: TGCGCCAGCAGCTTGGGAAGCCGTAGCACAGATACGCAGTATTTT. As protein: CASSLGSRSTDTQYF.

Many counts were recorded for this clonotype. The chain links TRBV6-5 to TRBJ2-2; D is uncertain. V lost 2 bases to trimming and J lost 8 bases, with 6 bases between them. The CDR3 length is 12 residues. Germline V gene data show CDR1 as MNHEY and CDR2 as SVGAGI. The CDR3 here is CASSYGQGELFF. In DNA form, the CDR3 reads TGTGCCAGCAGTTACGGGCAAGGGGAGCTGTTTTTT.

This clonotype was recorded at least ten times. V usage is TRBV5-1 and J usage is TRBJ2-1, with D hard to call. The CDR3 loop spans 13 amino acids. CDR1 is SGHRS, CDR2 YFSETQ, per germline. V was pared by 0 bases and J by 8 bases, with 9 bases between. In DNA form, the CDR3 reads TGCGCCAGCAGCTTGGTCGTGAGCGATGAGCAGTTCTTC. The encoded protein is CASSLVVSDEQFF. The full variable domain, in which reference TRBV5-1 and TRBJ2-1 provide the parts outside the CDR3, is KAGVTQTPRYLIKTRGQQVTLSCSPISGHRSVSWYQQTPGQGLQFLFEYFSETQRNKGNFPGRFSGRQFSNSRSEMNVSTLELGDSALYLCASSLVVSDEQFFGPGTRLTVL.

This clonotype was detected many times. J is TRBJ2-7 and V is TRBV6-1; 7 positions agree with TRBD2. CDR1 is MNHNS, CDR2 SASEGT, per germline. This CDR3 contains 14 residues. With V trimmed by 11 bases and J by 6 bases, 16 bases remained unmatched. The CDR3 is CAAKGLAVGGEQYF. CDR3 in DNA: TGTGCCGCGAAGGGGCTAGCGGTCGGGGGCGAGCAGTACTTC.

The chain has TRBV7-6 and TRBJ2-1, with 14 nucleotides matching TRBD2. Germline V gene lookup returns CDR1 SGHVS and CDR2 FNYEAQ. Trimming removed 5 bases from V and 0 bases from J; junction bases left unmatched: 6. The CDR3 has 18 amino acids. The CDR3 spells CASSLRLAGGYSYNEQFF. The CDR3 DNA reads as TGTGCCAGCAGCCTCAGACTAGCGGGAGGGTACTCCTACAATGAGCAGTTCTTC.

This clonotype has a count of ten or more. The V and J genes are TRBV5-1 and TRBJ2-7; no reliable D call. The CDR3 extends over 14 amino acids. Germline assignment: CDR1 SGHRS and CDR2 YFSETQ. V was shortened by 1 base and J by 2 bases, with 10 bases between the two germline ends. CDR3 nucleotides: TGCGCCAGCAGCTTGAAGGACGGCCCCTACGAGCAGTACTTC. It yields the protein CASSLKDGPYEQYF.

CDR3 in amino acids: CASSATPGGELFF. The DNA of the CDR3 is TGTGCCAGCAGCGCTACCCCCGGGGGGGAGCTGTTTTTT. This chain connects TRBV7-7 to TRBJ2-2; D is uncertain. From germline, CDR1 is SSHAT and CDR2 FNYEAQ (reference sequence). CDR3 length: 13 amino acids. V dropped 5 bases and J dropped 8 bases, with 12 bases sitting between them.

This clonotype has at least ten counts. The chain has TRBV7-2 and TRBJ2-2; 7 positions agree with TRBD1. Trimming cost V 4 bases and J 7 bases; bases outside gene matches: 9. CDR3 length: 15 residues. The germline gives CDR1 SGHTA, CDR2 FQGNSA. CDR3 protein: CASSSRTGSGGELFF. CDR3 nucleotides: TGTGCCAGCAGCTCCCGGACAGGTTCGGGCGGGGAGCTGTTTTTT.

This clonotype was recorded many times. The chain is built from TRBV12-3 or TRBV12-4 and TRBJ1-2, with 8 positions matching TRBD1. CDR3 length: 15 amino acids. The V gene end was trimmed by 3 bases and the J gene end by 5 bases; junction bases not matched to a gene: 8. CDR3 sequence: CASSFSGQGSYGYTF. The CDR3 bases are TGTGCCAGCAGTTTTTCCGGACAGGGATCGTATGGCTACACCTTC.

This clonotype was seen more than once but under ten times. V is TRBV11-3 and J is TRBJ2-7; D is undetermined. V lost 5 bases to trimming and J lost 7 bases, with 21 bases between them. Germline-derived CDR1 and CDR2 are SGHNT and YENEEA. This CDR3 is 15 amino acids long. Here the CDR3 DNA reads TGTGCCAGCAGCCCTAGGAGAGAGGTCGGTAATGAGCAGTACTTC. Translating gives CASSPRREVGNEQYF.

This clonotype was detected many times. Mismatch with germline at one junction end may stem from a read error. The chain employs TRBV5-1 and TRBJ2-1; D gene ambiguous. Germline values: CDR1 SGHRS, CDR2 YFSETQ. The CDR3 extends over 13 amino acids. CDR3 sequence (DNA): TGTGCCAGCAGCTTGGTCTCTTACAATGAGCAGTTCTTC. This sequence encodes CASSLVSYNEQFF.

This clonotype was detected ten times or more. The J gene is TRBJ2-1, the V gene TRBV20-1; 9 bases fit TRBD2. Germline values: CDR1 DFQATT, CDR2 SNEGSKA (reference sequence). The CDR3 sequence is 15 residues long. V shed 3 bases and J 7 bases; nucleotides not matched to a gene: 10. CDR3 DNA sequence: TGCAGTGCTAGCCCCGCAGCGGGAGGTGAGAATGAGCAGTTCTTC. This translates into CSASPAAGGENEQFF.

Ten or more counts support this clonotype. V and J are TRBV27 and TRBJ2-7; 8 nucleotides line up with TRBD1. This CDR3 contains 13 residues. V was pared by 8 bases and J by 3 bases, with 6 bases of the junction left unmatched. From germline, CDR1 is MNHEY and CDR2 SMNVEV (reference sequence). Written as DNA, the CDR3 is TGTGCCAGCGGGCGGACAGGGCTCTACGAGCAGTACTTC. Translation: CASGRTGLYEQYF.